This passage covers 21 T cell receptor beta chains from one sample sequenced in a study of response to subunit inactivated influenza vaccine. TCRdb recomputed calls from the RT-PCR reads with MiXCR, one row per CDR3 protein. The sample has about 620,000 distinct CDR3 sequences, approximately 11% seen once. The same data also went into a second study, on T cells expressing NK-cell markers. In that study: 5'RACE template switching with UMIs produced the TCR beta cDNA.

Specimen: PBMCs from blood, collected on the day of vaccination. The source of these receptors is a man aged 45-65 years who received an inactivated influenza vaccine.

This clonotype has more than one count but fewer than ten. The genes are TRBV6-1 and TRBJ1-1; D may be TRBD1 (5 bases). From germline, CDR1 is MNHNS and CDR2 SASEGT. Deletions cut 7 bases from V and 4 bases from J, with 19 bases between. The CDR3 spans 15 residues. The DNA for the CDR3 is TGTGCCAGCACCCCCCCCGGTGGAAGGGGCACTGAAGCTTTCTTT. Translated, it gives CASTPPGGRGTEAFF.

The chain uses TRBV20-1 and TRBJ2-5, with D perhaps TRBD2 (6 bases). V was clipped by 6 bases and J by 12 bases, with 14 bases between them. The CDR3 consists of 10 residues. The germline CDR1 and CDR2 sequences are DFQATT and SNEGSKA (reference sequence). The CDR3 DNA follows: TGCAGTGCGCTAAGCGGGCTAAAGTACTTC. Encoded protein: CSALSGLKYF.

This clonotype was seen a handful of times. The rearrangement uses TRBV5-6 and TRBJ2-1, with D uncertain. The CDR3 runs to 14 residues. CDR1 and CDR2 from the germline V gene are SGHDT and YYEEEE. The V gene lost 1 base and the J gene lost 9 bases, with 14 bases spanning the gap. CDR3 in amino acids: CASSLRTPVGEQFF. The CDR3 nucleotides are TGTGCCAGCAGCTTGCGGACGCCCGTAGGTGAGCAGTTCTTC.

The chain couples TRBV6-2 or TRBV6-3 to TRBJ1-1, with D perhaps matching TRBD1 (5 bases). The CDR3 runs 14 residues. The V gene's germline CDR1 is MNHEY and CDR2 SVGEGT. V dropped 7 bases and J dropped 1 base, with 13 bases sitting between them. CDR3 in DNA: TGTGCCAGCAACCACCCCGGACAGAACACTGAAGCTTTCTTT. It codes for CASNHPGQNTEAFF.

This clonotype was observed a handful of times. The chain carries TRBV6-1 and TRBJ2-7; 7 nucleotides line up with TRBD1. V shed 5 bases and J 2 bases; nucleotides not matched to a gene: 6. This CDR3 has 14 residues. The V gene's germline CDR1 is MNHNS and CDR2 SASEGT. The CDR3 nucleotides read TGTGCCAGCAGTATGTCAGGGGGAACCTACGAGCAGTACTTC. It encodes CASSMSGGTYEQYF.

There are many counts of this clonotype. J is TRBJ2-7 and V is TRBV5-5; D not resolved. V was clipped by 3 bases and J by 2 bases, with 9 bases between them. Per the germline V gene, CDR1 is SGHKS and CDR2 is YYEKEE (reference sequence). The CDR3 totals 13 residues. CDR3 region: CASSWSATYEQYF. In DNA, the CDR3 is TGTGCCAGCAGCTGGTCGGCAACCTACGAGCAGTACTTC.

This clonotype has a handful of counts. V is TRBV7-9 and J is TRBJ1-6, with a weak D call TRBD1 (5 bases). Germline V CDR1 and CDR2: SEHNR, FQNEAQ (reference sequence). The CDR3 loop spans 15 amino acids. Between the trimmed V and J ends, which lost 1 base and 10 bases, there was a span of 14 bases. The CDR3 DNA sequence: TGTGCCAGCAGCTTAGGTCATCCCAGGGACTCACCCCTCCACTTT. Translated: CASSLGHPRDSPLHF.

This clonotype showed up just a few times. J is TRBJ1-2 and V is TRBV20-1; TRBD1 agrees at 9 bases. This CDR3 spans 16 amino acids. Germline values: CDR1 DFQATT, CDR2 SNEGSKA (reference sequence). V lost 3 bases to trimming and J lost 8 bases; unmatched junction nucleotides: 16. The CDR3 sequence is CSASFGQGYAVGGYTF. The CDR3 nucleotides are TGCAGTGCTAGCTTCGGACAGGGGTACGCCGTCGGAGGCTACACCTTC.

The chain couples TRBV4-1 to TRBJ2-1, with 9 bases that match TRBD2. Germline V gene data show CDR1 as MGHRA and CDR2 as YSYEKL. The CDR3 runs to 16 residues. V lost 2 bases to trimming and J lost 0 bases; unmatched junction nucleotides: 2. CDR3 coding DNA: TGCGCCAGCAGCCAATTAGCGGGAGACTCCTACAATGAGCAGTTCTTC. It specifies CASSQLAGDSYNEQFF.

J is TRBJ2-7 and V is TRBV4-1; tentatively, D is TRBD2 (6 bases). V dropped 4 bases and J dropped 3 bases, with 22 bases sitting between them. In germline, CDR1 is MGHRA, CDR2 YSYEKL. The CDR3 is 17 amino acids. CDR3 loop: CASSPRGNGGLHYEQYF. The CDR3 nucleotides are TGCGCCAGCAGCCCCCGGGGGAATGGGGGATTGCACTACGAGCAGTACTTC.

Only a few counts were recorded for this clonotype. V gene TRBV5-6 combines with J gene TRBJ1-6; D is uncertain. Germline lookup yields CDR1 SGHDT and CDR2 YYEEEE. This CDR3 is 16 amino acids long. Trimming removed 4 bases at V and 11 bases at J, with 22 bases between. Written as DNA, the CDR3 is TGTGCCAGCAGCCCCGAGGGAGGTCTCGCTCTGGCACCCCTCCACTTT. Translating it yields CASSPEGGLALAPLHF. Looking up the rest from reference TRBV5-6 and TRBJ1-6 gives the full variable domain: DAGVTQSPTHLIKTRGQQVTLRCSPKSGHDTVSWYQQALGQGPQFIFQYYEEEERQRGNFPDRFSGHQFPNYSSELNVNALLLGDSALYLCASSPEGGLALAPLHFGNGTRLTVT.

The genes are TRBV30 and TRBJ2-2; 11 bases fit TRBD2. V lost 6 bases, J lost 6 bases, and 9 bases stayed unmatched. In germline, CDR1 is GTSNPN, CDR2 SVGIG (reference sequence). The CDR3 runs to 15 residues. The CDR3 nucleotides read TGTGCCTGCCTCGTAGCGGGGGGGGTCCCCGGGGAGCTGTTTTTT. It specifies CACLVAGGVPGELFF.

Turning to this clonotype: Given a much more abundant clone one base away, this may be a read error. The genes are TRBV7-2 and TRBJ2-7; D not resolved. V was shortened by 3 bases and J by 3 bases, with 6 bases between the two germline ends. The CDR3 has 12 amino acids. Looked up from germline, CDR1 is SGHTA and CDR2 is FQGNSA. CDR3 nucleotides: TGTGCCAGCAGCTTTTGGGGCTACGAGCAGTACTTC. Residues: CASSFWGYEQYF.

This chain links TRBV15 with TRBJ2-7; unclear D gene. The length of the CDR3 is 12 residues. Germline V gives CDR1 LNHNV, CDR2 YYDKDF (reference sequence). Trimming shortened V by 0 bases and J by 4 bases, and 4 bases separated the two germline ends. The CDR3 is CATSRDQYEQYF. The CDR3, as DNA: TGTGCCACCAGCAGAGATCAATACGAGCAGTACTTC.

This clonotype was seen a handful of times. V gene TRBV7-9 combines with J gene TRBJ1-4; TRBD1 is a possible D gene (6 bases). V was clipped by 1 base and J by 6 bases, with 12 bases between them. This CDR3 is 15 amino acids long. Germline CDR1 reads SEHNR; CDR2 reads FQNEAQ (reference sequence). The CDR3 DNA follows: TGTGCCAGCAGCTTAGGAGACAGGTGGGATGAAAAACTGTTTTTT. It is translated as CASSLGDRWDEKLFF.

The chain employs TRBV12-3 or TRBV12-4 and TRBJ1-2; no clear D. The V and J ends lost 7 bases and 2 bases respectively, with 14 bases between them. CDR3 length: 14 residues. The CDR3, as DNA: TGTGCCAGCACCCTGTCGGGAACCAACTATGGCTACACCTTC. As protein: CASTLSGTNYGYTF.

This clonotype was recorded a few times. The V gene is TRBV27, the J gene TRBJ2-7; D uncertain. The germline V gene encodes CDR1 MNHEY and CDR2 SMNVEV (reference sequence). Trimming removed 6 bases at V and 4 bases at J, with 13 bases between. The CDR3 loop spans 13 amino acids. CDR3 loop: CASSFGVRYEQYF. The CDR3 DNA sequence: TGTGCCAGCAGCTTTGGGGTGAGGTACGAGCAGTACTTC.

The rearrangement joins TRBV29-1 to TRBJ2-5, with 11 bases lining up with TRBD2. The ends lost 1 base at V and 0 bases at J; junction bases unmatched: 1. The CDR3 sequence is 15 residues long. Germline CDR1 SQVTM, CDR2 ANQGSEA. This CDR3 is CSVEGLAGYQETQYF. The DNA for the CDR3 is TGCAGCGTTGAAGGACTAGCGGGGTACCAAGAGACCCAGTACTTC.

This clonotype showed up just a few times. The CDR3 region is CASSHPGGGPGSYNEQFF. The CDR3 DNA follows: TGTGCCAGCAGCCATCCCGGGGGGGGCCCGGGGTCCTACAATGAGCAGTTCTTC. The chain employs TRBV4-2 and TRBJ2-1; TRBD2 aligns across 8 bases. CDR3 length: 18 residues. CDR1 is LGHNA and CDR2 is YNFKEQ in the germline V gene. The V and J ends lost 3 bases and 1 base, in that order; junction bases with no gene match: 11.

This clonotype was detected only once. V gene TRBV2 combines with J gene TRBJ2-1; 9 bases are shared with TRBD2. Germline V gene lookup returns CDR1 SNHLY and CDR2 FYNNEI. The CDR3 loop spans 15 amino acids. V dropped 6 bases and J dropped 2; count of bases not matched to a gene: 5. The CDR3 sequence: CASRTGTSTYNEQFF. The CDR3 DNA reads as TGTGCCAGCAGGACCGGGACTAGCACCTACAATGAGCAGTTCTTC.

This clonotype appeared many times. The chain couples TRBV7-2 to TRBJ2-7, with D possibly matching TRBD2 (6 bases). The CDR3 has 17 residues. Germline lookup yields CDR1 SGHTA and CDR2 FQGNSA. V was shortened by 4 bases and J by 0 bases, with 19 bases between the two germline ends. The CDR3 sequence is CASSSPTIAVISYEQYF. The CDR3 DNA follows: TGTGCCAGCAGCTCCCCGACCATAGCGGTGATCTCCTACGAGCAGTACTTC.